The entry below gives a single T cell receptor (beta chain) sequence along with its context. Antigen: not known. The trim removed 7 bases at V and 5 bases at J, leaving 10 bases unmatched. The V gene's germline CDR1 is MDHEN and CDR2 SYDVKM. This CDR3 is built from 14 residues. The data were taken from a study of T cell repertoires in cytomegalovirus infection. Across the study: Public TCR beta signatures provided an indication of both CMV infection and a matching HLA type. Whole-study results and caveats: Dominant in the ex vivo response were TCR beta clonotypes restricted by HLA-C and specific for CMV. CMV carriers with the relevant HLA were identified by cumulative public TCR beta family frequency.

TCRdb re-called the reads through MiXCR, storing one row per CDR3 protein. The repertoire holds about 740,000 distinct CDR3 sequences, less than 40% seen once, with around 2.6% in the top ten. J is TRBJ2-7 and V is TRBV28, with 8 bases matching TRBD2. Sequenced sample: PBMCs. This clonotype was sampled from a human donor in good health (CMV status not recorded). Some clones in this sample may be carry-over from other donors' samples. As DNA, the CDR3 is TGTGCCAGCAACCGGCGGGGGGCTAGCAACGAGCAGTACTTC. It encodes CASNRRGASNEQYF.